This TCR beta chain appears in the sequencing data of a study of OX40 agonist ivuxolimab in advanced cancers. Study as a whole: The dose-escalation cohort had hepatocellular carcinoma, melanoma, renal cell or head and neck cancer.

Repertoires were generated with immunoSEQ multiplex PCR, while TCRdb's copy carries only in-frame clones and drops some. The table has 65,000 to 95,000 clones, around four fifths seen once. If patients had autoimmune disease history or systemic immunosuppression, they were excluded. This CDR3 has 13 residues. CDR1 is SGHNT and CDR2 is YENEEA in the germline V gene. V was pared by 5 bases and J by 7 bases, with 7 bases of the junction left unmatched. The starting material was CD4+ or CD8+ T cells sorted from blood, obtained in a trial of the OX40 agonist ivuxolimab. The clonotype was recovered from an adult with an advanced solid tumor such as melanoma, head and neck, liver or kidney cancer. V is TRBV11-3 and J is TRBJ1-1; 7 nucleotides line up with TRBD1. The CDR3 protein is CASSLRRDSEAFF. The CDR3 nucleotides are TGTGCCAGCAGCCTCCGTCGGGACAGTGAAGCTTTCTTT.